Each of the 25 T cell receptor beta chains below was sequenced from the same sample in a study of T cell repertoires in cytomegalovirus infection. TCRdb itself ran the reads through MiXCR, one entry per CDR3 protein. The repertoire consists of a few hundred thousand distinct CDR3 sequences, with 40% occurring once and the leading ten covering 48%. No antigen has been assigned to these receptors. Sequences were derived from cultured PBMCs, sampled from culture after CMV antigen stimulation. The receptors here all came from a human donor in good health (CMV status not recorded). Some clones in this sample may be carry-over from other donors' samples.

This clonotype was seen a handful of times. This chain uses TRBV27 with TRBJ1-4; TRBD1 might be the D (6 bases). Trimming took off 4 bases at V and 6 bases at J, with 15 bases between the two ends. Germline CDR1 MNHEY, CDR2 SMNVEV (reference sequence). This CDR3 comprises 15 residues. CDR3 protein: CASSSLRGPYEKLFF. CDR3 DNA sequence: TGTGCCAGCAGTTCCCTCAGGGGCCCCTATGAAAAACTGTTTTTT.

The CDR3 DNA sequence: TGTGCCAGCAGCTGGCGGGACACCCTTGTGGGCGAGCAGTACTTC. This gives the protein CASSWRDTLVGEQYF. The chain employs TRBV5-5 and TRBJ2-7; D may match TRBD1 or TRBD2 (6 bases each). The ends were cut back, 3 bases at V and 6 bases at J, with 19 bases in the middle. Per germline, CDR1 SGHKS and CDR2 YYEKEE (reference sequence). The CDR3 consists of 15 residues. The complete variable domain, with remaining parts taken from reference TRBV5-5 and TRBJ2-7, reads DAGVTQSPTHLIKTRGQQVTLRCSPISGHKSVSWYQQVLGQGPQFIFQYYEKEERGRGNFPDRFSARQFPNYSSELNVNALLLGDSALYLCASSWRDTLVGEQYFGPGTRLTVT.

This rearrangement joins TRBV12-3 or TRBV12-4 to TRBJ2-2; TRBD2 matches at 7 bases. This CDR3 is built from 15 residues. After removal of 6 bases from V and 6 bases from J, the junction contained 10 bases not matched to a gene. The CDR3 sequence: CASSPPSGWAGELFF. Written as DNA, the CDR3 is TGTGCCAGCAGCCCGCCTAGCGGTTGGGCCGGGGAGCTGTTTTTT.

The rearrangement links TRBV20-1 to TRBJ2-5; 8 bases fit TRBD1. Trimming removed 6 bases from V and 5 bases from J; junction bases left unmatched: 11. This CDR3 contains 14 residues. CDR1 and CDR2 from the germline V gene are DFQATT and SNEGSKA (reference sequence). For the CDR3, the DNA is TGCAGTGCCCCCGGTGACAGGGGAGTTGAGACCCAGTACTTC. It codes for CSAPGDRGVETQYF.

The chain is built from TRBV20-1 and TRBJ2-5; 8 positions agree with TRBD2. CDR3 length: 15 amino acids. V was pared by 0 bases and J by 4 bases, with 7 bases of the junction left unmatched. Germline V gene sequence: CDR1 DFQATT, CDR2 SNEGSKA (reference sequence). This CDR3 reads CSARDSGGGRETQYF. CDR3 nucleotide sequence: TGCAGTGCTAGAGATAGTGGCGGGGGGCGAGAGACCCAGTACTTC.

This clonotype was found a few times. The CDR3 sequence is CASSSRGGLIQYF. DNA of the CDR3: TGTGCCAGCAGCTCCCGAGGGGGCCTTATTCAGTACTTC. The chain is built from TRBV7-8 and TRBJ2-4, with 7 bases fitting TRBD1. Germline V CDR1 and CDR2: SGHVS, FQNEAQ. There are 13 residues in the CDR3. V lost 4 bases, J lost 10 bases, and 7 bases stayed unmatched. Full variable domain (outside the CDR3, taken from reference TRBV7-8 and TRBJ2-4): GAGVSQSPRYKVAKRGQDVALRCDPISGHVSLFWYQQALGQGPEFLTYFQNEAQLDKSGLPSDRFFAERPEGSVSTLKIQRTQQEDSAVYLCASSSRGGLIQYFGAGTRLSVL.

The table lists this clonotype with a few counts. The gene calls are TRBV27 and TRBJ1-1; D may be TRBD1 (6 bases). This CDR3 has 17 amino acids. V lost 3 bases to trimming and J lost 5 bases, with 22 bases between them. Germline-derived CDR1 and CDR2 are MNHEY and SMNVEV (reference sequence). Written as DNA, the CDR3 is TGTGCCAGCAGTTTGAGGGTGCTCCGGGACACCGGGACTGAAGCTTTCTTT. Amino acids: CASSLRVLRDTGTEAFF.

V and J are TRBV2 and TRBJ1-1; D call uncertain. CDR1 SNHLY and CDR2 FYNNEI come from the germline V gene. This CDR3 has 14 amino acids. With 6 bases removed from V and 2 bases from J, the gap between germline ends came to 13 bases. The CDR3 region is CASRVGRQNTEAFF. The CDR3 DNA sequence: TGTGCCAGCAGAGTTGGGAGACAAAACACTGAAGCTTTCTTT.

This sequence joins TRBV20-1 and TRBJ2-1, with TRBD2 as a possible D gene (5 bases). V lost 0 bases and J lost 10, with 16 bases in between. CDR3 length: 14 residues. Looked up from germline, CDR1 is DFQATT and CDR2 is SNEGSKA (reference sequence). This CDR3 reads CSARDILAREEQFF. CDR3 nucleotide sequence: TGCAGTGCTAGAGATATCCTAGCTAGAGAAGAGCAGTTCTTC.

This clonotype was recorded a few times. This chain joins TRBV10-3 and TRBJ2-3, with TRBD2 identical over 8 bases. Germline V CDR1 and CDR2: ENHRY, SYGVKD. This CDR3 spans 15 amino acids. V was pared by 4 bases and J by 0 bases, with 3 bases of the junction left unmatched. The CDR3: CAISATSGSTDTQYF. CDR3 bases: TGTGCCATCAGTGCTACTAGCGGCAGCACAGATACGCAGTATTTT.

The V and J genes are TRBV6-1 and TRBJ2-1; D might be TRBD2 (5 bases). Germline-derived CDR1 and CDR2 are MNHNS and SASEGT. Trimming took off 4 bases at V and 7 bases at J, with 11 bases between the two ends. This CDR3 has 13 amino acids. The CDR3 is CASSVEEYNEQFF. CDR3 nucleotide sequence: TGTGCCAGCAGTGTGGAGGAATATAATGAGCAGTTCTTC.

The chain recombines TRBV5-4 with TRBJ2-3; TRBD2 agrees at 7 bases. Germline loops: CDR1 SGHNT, CDR2 YYREEE (reference sequence). The trim removed 0 bases at V and 4 bases at J, leaving 8 bases unmatched. The CDR3 is 16 amino acids. The CDR3 protein is CASSLVGGRGPDTQYF. The CDR3 bases are TGTGCCAGCAGCTTGGTTGGCGGGAGAGGTCCAGATACGCAGTATTTT.

The chain carries TRBV2 and TRBJ1-5, with D uncertain. V dropped 1 base and J dropped 9 bases, with 16 bases sitting between them. CDR1 and CDR2 (germline): SNHLY, FYNNEI. This CDR3 region has 15 residues. The CDR3 here is CASSEVRTTTGPQHF. CDR3 sequence (DNA): TGTGCCAGCAGTGAAGTGAGAACTACAACCGGGCCCCAGCATTTT.

This clonotype has only a few counts. The rearrangement links TRBV27 to TRBJ2-1, with D uncertain. The CDR3 length is 11 residues. CDR1 is MNHEY, CDR2 SMNVEV, per germline (reference sequence). The V end was cut by 10 bases, the J end by 4 bases, with 8 bases between. The CDR3 DNA reads as TGTGCCACCCACGGGTACAATGAGCAGTTCTTC. This encodes CATHGYNEQFF.

The rearrangement links TRBV15 to TRBJ1-4; perhaps TRBD1 as D (5 bases). Trimming removed 2 bases at V and 3 bases at J, with 13 bases between. CDR3 length: 16 residues. Looked up from germline, CDR1 is LNHNV and CDR2 is YYDKDF (reference sequence). CDR3 loop: CATSRTPGAANEKLFF. The CDR3 DNA reads TGTGCCACCAGCAGAACCCCTGGGGCAGCTAATGAAAAACTGTTTTTT.

In this sample, this clonotype turned up a few times. V gene TRBV12-3 or TRBV12-4 combines with J gene TRBJ1-3; 9 bases align to TRBD1. V lost 7 bases, J lost 4 bases, and 5 bases stayed unmatched. This CDR3 has 14 amino acids. The CDR3 DNA reads TGTGCCAGCACTACAGGGGGCGCAGGAAACACCATATATTTT. This translates into CASTTGGAGNTIYF.

The CDR3 region has the DNA TGTGCCAGCAGCCCCGTGGGGTTTCAGATCAAAACCGGGGAGCTGTTTTTT. Its translation is CASSPVGFQIKTGELFF. The V and J genes are TRBV7-6 and TRBJ2-2; D not resolved. Per germline, CDR1 SGHVS and CDR2 FNYEAQ. CDR3 length equals 17 residues. The V gene lost 5 bases and the J gene lost 5 bases, with 21 bases spanning the gap.

The chain couples TRBV5-4 to TRBJ2-5; D ambiguous. Germline values: CDR1 SGHNT, CDR2 YYREEE (reference sequence). The V and J ends lost 0 bases and 5 bases respectively, with 8 bases between them. CDR3 length: 13 residues. The CDR3 nucleotides are TGTGCCAGCAGCTTGGAATTTCGGGAGACCCAGTACTTC. Translating gives CASSLEFRETQYF.

The chain combines TRBV19 with TRBJ1-3; D is possibly TRBD1 (6 bases). The CDR3 has 16 residues. V dropped 4 bases and J dropped 2 bases, with 15 bases sitting between them. Germline CDR1 LNHDA, CDR2 SQIVND (reference sequence). The CDR3 region has the DNA TGTGCCAGTAGTACCGACAGGACTATGCCTGGAAACACCATATATTTT. This translates into CASSTDRTMPGNTIYF.

The rearrangement uses TRBV6-2 or TRBV6-3 and TRBJ2-1, with a tentative D call TRBD2 (6 bases). Trimming took 7 bases from V and 2 from J, leaving 18 bases between them. Looked up from germline, CDR1 is MNHEY and CDR2 is SVGEGT. The length of the CDR3 is 16 residues. CDR3: CASTQPEGPTYNEQFF. The CDR3 DNA reads TGTGCCAGCACTCAACCGGAGGGACCTACCTACAATGAGCAGTTCTTC.

The J gene is TRBJ2-2, the V gene TRBV11-2, with unresolved D. V lost 2 bases to trimming and J lost 8 bases, with 15 bases between them. CDR3 length: 15 residues. CDR1 and CDR2 from the germline V gene are SGHAT and FQNNGV. The CDR3 nucleotides are TGTGCCAGCAGCTTAAACGTGATGCGGATAGGGGAGCTGTTTTTT. Its translation is CASSLNVMRIGELFF.

The chain uses TRBV7-8 and TRBJ2-3, with D perhaps matching TRBD2 (7 bases). Germline V gene lookup returns CDR1 SGHVS and CDR2 FQNEAQ. CDR3 length: 16 residues. V lost 3 bases, J lost 1 base, and 14 bases lay in between. The CDR3 region is CASSLTGGPGTDTQYF. The DNA for the CDR3 is TGTGCCAGCAGCTTGACCGGGGGGCCAGGCACAGATACGCAGTATTTT. The full variable domain, rest sourced from reference TRBV7-8 and TRBJ2-3, is GAGVSQSPRYKVAKRGQDVALRCDPISGHVSLFWYQQALGQGPEFLTYFQNEAQLDKSGLPSDRFFAERPEGSVSTLKIQRTQQEDSAVYLCASSLTGGPGTDTQYFGPGTRLTVL.

In its sample, this clonotype was seen once. The rearrangement uses TRBV7-8 and TRBJ2-7; the D is unclear. Germline values: CDR1 SGHVS, CDR2 FQNEAQ. Trimming took 3 bases from V and 4 from J, leaving 16 bases between them. The CDR3 consists of 15 residues. The CDR3 is CASSFSLGRNYEQYF. The CDR3 coding sequence is TGTGCCAGCAGCTTCTCCTTAGGACGGAATTACGAGCAGTACTTC.

V gene TRBV3-1 combines with J gene TRBJ2-2; tentatively, D is TRBD1 (5 bases). Trimming pared 1 base from V and 1 base from J, leaving 7 bases between. CDR3 length equals 15 residues. From germline, CDR1 is LGHDT and CDR2 YNNKEL (reference sequence). The CDR3 here is CASSQGTQNTGELFF. The CDR3 DNA sequence: TGTGCCAGCAGCCAAGGGACACAGAACACCGGGGAGCTGTTTTTT.

This clonotype was detected a few times. V is TRBV12-3 or TRBV12-4 and J is TRBJ1-6, with 8 positions matching TRBD1. The CDR3 covers 20 residues. V gave up 5 bases and J gave up 8 bases; unmatched junction bases: 23. Written as DNA, the CDR3 is TGTGCCAGCAGTCAGCCGAGACAGGGGATTATTGGGCGTTCTGATTCACCCCTCCACTTT. Translating it yields CASSQPRQGIIGRSDSPLHF.